This paragraph covers one T cell receptor (beta chain) sequence. The target antigen is unknown. The study pooled second doses at about 4 or about 12 weeks. This sample is drawn from a study of T cell responses to AZD1222 COVID-19 vaccine. Study results and limitations: Repertoires were obtained solely post-peak T cell response. Rises in breadth and depth of Spike-specific TCRs came after two AZD1222 doses.

Generated by immunoSEQ multiplex PCR, the TCRdb table keeps only in-frame clones and is missing some. The repertoire holds about 130,000 clones, with around 93% as singletons. V lost 1 base and J lost 4, with 14 bases in between. This CDR3 is built from 16 residues. Looked up from germline, CDR1 is SGHVS and CDR2 is FNYEAQ. This chain links TRBV7-6 with TRBJ1-3; tentative D call: TRBD1 (5 bases). The sample was peripheral blood, taken 28 days after the second AZD1222 dose. The TCR comes from an adult who received the AZD1222 COVID-19 vaccine. The DNA of the CDR3 is TGTGCCAGCAGCTTAGAGGGGCAGGTTTACGGAAACACCATATATTTT. It encodes CASSLEGQVYGNTIYF.